A selection of T cell receptor beta chains follows, all from one sample in a study of control samples from healthy donors and cancer patients. TCRdb's table, derived via immunoSEQ multiplex PCR, lists solely in-frame clones and lacks some. The table has 150,000 or so clones, approximately 90% seen once. Sequencing used blood. Every receptor here comes from a woman aged 25-40 years in good health. The CDR3 runs from the conserved cysteine through the conserved F or W. The D gene is left open where the match is weak. Size values are once, few and many counts, or a class for expanded clones, and some rows have none.

D gene	J gene	clone size	V gene	CDR3 DNA	CDR3 protein
TRBD1	TRBJ2-3	NA	TRBV24-1	TGTGCCACCAGTGATTTGTCCAGGGGGCGAGGAGATACGCAGTATTTT	CATSDLSRGRGDTQYF
TRBD2	TRBJ2-3	NA	TRBV18	TGTGCCAGCTCACCCCTAGCGGGACCCACAGATACGCAGTATTTT	CASSPLAGPTDTQYF
NA	TRBJ1-6	NA	TRBV7-2	TGTGCCAGCAGCCCGGAGGTAGATTCACCCCTCCACTTT	CASSPEVDSPLHF
NA	TRBJ2-1	once	TRBV9	TGTGCCAGCAGCCCTGCGACTAGTACGATCGATGAGCAGTTCTTC	CASSPATSTIDEQFF
NA	TRBJ2-5	NA	TRBV15	TGTGCCACCAGAGGGTTTCTAGCCCAAGAGACCCAGTACTTC	CATRGFLAQETQYF
NA	TRBJ1-5	once	TRBV19	TGTGCCAGTAGTACCACCATCAGCCAGCCCCAGCATTTT	CASSTTISQPQHF
TRBD1	TRBJ2-3	NA	TRBV7-2	TGTGCCAGCAGCTCGAGCAGGGGGTCAGATACGCAGTATTTT	CASSSSRGSDTQYF
NA	TRBJ1-1	once	TRBV9	TGTGCCAGCAGCGTAGCTCCCAGGTCAAACACTGAAGCTTTCTTT	CASSVAPRSNTEAFF
NA	TRBJ1-2	NA	TRBV12-3/TRBV12-4	TGTGCCAGCAGTCCCGGACGGTCCTATGGCTACACCTTC	CASSPGRSYGYTF
NA	TRBJ2-3	NA	TRBV4-3	TGCGCCAGCAGCCAAGATTGGAATACGCAGTATTTT	CASSQDWNTQYF
NA	TRBJ2-5	NA	TRBV7-9	TGTGCCAGCAGCTTTGGACCCGAGACCCAGTACTTC	CASSFGPETQYF
NA	TRBJ1-3	NA	TRBV6-5	TGTGCCAGCAGTAGGGGGGACACCATATATTTT	CASSRGDTIYF
TRBD2	TRBJ2-1	NA	TRBV9	TGTGCCAGCGGAAGCGGGAAAAACAATGAGCAGTTCTTC	CASGSGKNNEQFF
NA	TRBJ1-5	NA	TRBV5-6	TGTGCCAGCAGCTTGGGGCCAGTTAGCAATCAGCCCCAGCATTTT	CASSLGPVSNQPQHF
TRBD2	TRBJ2-3	NA	TRBV28	TGTGCCAGCAGTTTTTTTGGGCGGGAGGGCACAGATACGCAGTATTTT	CASSFFGREGTDTQYF
NA	TRBJ2-7	NA	TRBV2	TGTGCCAGCAGTGGACTCCGGGGGGCGGGAGCCCACTACGAGCAGTACTTC	CASSGLRGAGAHYEQYF
NA	TRBJ2-1	NA	TRBV20-1	TGCAGTGCTAGAGCGAGCGAGCAGTTCTTC	CSARASEQFF
NA	TRBJ2-3	NA	TRBV4-2	TGTGCCAGCAGCCTGAGGTCAGGGGGGGGAGGGGATACGCAGTATTTT	CASSLRSGGGGDTQYF
NA	TRBJ1-2	NA	TRBV28	TGTGCCAGCAGTCCTCCGTGGGGTGGAGGCTACACCTTC	CASSPPWGGGYTF
NA	TRBJ2-7	NA	TRBV3-1/TRBV3-2	TGTGCCAGCAGCCTCGGGATGGGGTCCTACGAGCAGTACTTC	CASSLGMGSYEQYF
TRBD2	TRBJ2-3	once	TRBV30	TGTGCCTGTCACCCGGGACTAGCCAGCACAGATACGCAGTATTTT	CACHPGLASTDTQYF
NA	TRBJ1-1	NA	TRBV11-2	TGTGCCAGCAGCTTAGACATGAACACTGAAGCTTTCTTT	CASSLDMNTEAFF
NA	TRBJ2-2	NA	TRBV7-9	TGTGCCAGCAGCTACCGGGGGCGCGGGGAGCTGTTTTTT	CASSYRGRGELFF
NA	TRBJ2-5	once	TRBV25-1	TGTGCCAGCAGCGGGGGACAAGTTGGGGAGACCCAGTACTTC	CASSGGQVGETQYF
TRBD1	TRBJ1-5	NA	TRBV7-9	TGTGCCAGCAGCCGACAGGGGGATCAGCCCCAGCATTTT	CASSRQGDQPQHF
NA	TRBJ1-5	NA	TRBV28	TGTGCCAGCAGTTTGTTCCAATATAGCAATCAGCCCCAGCATTTT	CASSLFQYSNQPQHF
TRBD2	TRBJ2-1	NA	TRBV6-2/TRBV6-3	TGTGCCAGCACCCCGAAACCCCCGGGACTAGCGGTCTACAATGAGCAGTTCTTC	CASTPKPPGLAVYNEQFF
TRBD1	TRBJ2-1	NA	TRBV7-3	TGTGCCAGCAGCCGACAGGGTTCAGGGCAGTTCTTC	CASSRQGSGQFF
TRBD1	TRBJ1-4	NA	TRBV28	TGTGCCAGCCTCGGACAGGGAATAGTGCATGAAAAACTGTTTTTT	CASLGQGIVHEKLFF
NA	TRBJ2-1	NA	TRBV11-3	TGTGCCAGCAGCTTAAATGGCGAACTGTACAATGAGCAGTTCTTC	CASSLNGELYNEQFF
NA	TRBJ2-5	NA	TRBV12-3/TRBV12-4	TGTGCCAGCAGTCTGAGACTTCTTGAGACCCAGTACTTC	CASSLRLLETQYF
TRBD2	TRBJ2-7	NA	TRBV20-1	TGCAGTGCTAGTTGGACTAGCGACTACGAGCAGTACTTC	CSASWTSDYEQYF
TRBD2	TRBJ2-7	NA	TRBV28	TGTGCCAGCAGTTTAATCGTTAGCGGGACGGCCTACGAGCAGTACTTC	CASSLIVSGTAYEQYF
TRBD1	TRBJ1-5	NA	TRBV25-1	TGTGCCAGCAGTAAACACGAGACAGGGGGGGTCCAGCCCCAGCATTTT	CASSKHETGGVQPQHF
TRBD2	TRBJ2-2	NA	TRBV13	TGTGCCAGCAGCCGGCGAGTCCTAGCGGGAGATGCCGGGGAGCTGTTTTTT	CASSRRVLAGDAGELFF
TRBD1	TRBJ2-1	NA	TRBV4-2	TGTGCCAGCAGCCACCCACAGGGGGGCTCCTACAATGAGCAGTTCTTC	CASSHPQGGSYNEQFF
TRBD2	TRBJ2-2	NA	TRBV6-4	TGTGCCAGCAGTCAAGACCCTGGACTAGCGGGCACCGGGGAGCTGTTTTTT	CASSQDPGLAGTGELFF
NA	TRBJ1-2	NA	TRBV23-1	TGCGCCAGCAGTCCCTGGACCCCTCTCGGCGGCTACACCTTC	CASSPWTPLGGYTF
TRBD1	TRBJ1-6	NA	TRBV7-8	TGTGCCAACAGCTTACACCGGACAGGACCGGATTCACCCCTCCACTTT	CANSLHRTGPDSPLHF
TRBD2	TRBJ2-7	NA	TRBV15	TGTGCCACCAGCAGAGATACTAGCGGGGCCTACGAGCAGTACTTC	CATSRDTSGAYEQYF
TRBD2	TRBJ2-1	NA	TRBV19	TGTGCCAGCTCGAGCGGGAGGCTGATCTTC	CASSSGRLIF
TRBD2	TRBJ2-3	NA	TRBV4-1	TGCGCCAGCACCTCAAAGGGAGGGCTAGCGGGGGCAGATACGCAGTATTTT	CASTSKGGLAGADTQYF
NA	TRBJ1-5	NA	TRBV19	TGTGCCAGCCTAAAACGGGAGGACCACAATCAGCCCCAGCATTTT	CASLKREDHNQPQHF
TRBD2	TRBJ2-1	NA	TRBV12-3/TRBV12-4	TGTGCCAGCAGGGGAGGGAACCGTGAGCAGTTCTTC	CASRGGNREQFF
TRBD2	TRBJ2-2	NA	TRBV2	TGTGCCAGCAGTCCCGGGGGGATAGCGGTGACCGGGGAGCTGTTTTTT	CASSPGGIAVTGELFF